This T cell receptor (beta chain) was sequenced during a study of CD8 T cells in Susac syndrome. The CD8+ and CD4+ T cells were negatively isolated, with the TEMRA cells enriched by FACS. Reverse transcription of roughly 0.5 to 1 ug RNA was carried out with random hexamers. TCRdb reprocessed the immunoSEQ multiplex PCR reads with MiXCR, giving one entry per CDR3 protein. The profile shows about 140,000 distinct CDR3 sequences, approximately 94% of them singletons. J gave up 4 bases and V 4 bases, and 2 bases lay outside the gene matches. Germline CDR1 SGHNT, CDR2 YENEEA. The CDR3 covers 14 residues. There are a few counts of this clonotype.

The clonotype was recovered from a human donor in good health. The sequencing input was CD4+ T cells from PBMCs. The gene calls are TRBV11-3 and TRBJ2-5; 11 positions match TRBD2. CDR3 bases: TGTGCCAGCAGCTCCGGACTAGCGGGAGAGACCCAGTACTTC. As protein: CASSSGLAGETQYF.